This TCR beta chain was sequenced for a study of patients and donors after allogeneic stem cell transplantation. One entry per CDR3 protein, called by TCRdb with MiXCR from the RT-PCR reads. The sample lists about 96,000 distinct CDR3 sequences, around 48% occurring once. Germline V gene lookup returns CDR1 SQVTM and CDR2 ANQGSEA. V shed 8 bases, J shed 8 bases, and the junction held 10 bases outside the gene matches. CDR3 length: 12 residues. The sequence was collected from a human donor who was either an allogeneic HSCT recipient or a stem cell or donor lymphocyte infusion donor (not recorded which). It is not recorded whose cells these are; they may come from a transplant donor. Sequenced: blood, either unsorted or a sorted T cell fraction (not recorded which). The rearrangement links TRBV29-1 to TRBJ1-1, with 8 bases matching TRBD1. The CDR3 reads CSSTTGGEEAFF. CDR3 DNA sequence: TGCAGCTCTACCACAGGGGGGGAAGAAGCTTTCTTT.